Given below is one TCR beta chain in context. The source of the sample is a study of CD8+CD57+ T cells in acquired aplastic anemia. CDR3 size: 16 residues. Trimming took 1 base from V and 9 from J; bases not matched to a gene: 8. Germline CDR1 reads LNHNV; CDR2 reads YYDKDF (reference sequence). According to the study, genomic DNA was the template for TCR beta VDJ and CDR3 profiling. TCRdb redid the calling of the reads with MiXCR, one entry per CDR3 protein. In the table there are more than 250,000 distinct CDR3 sequences, approximately 55% of which are singletons. This receptor was obtained from a human donor with severe aplastic anemia or a healthy control (not recorded which). The genes are TRBV15 and TRBJ1-6, with 8 bases identical to TRBD1. Material: sorted CD4+, CD8+, or CD8+CD57+ T cells (not recorded which) from PBMCs. CDR3 DNA sequence: TGTGCCACCAGCAGAGGCTCGCAGGGGGCCTTTTCACCCCTCCACTTT. Amino acids: CATSRGSQGAFSPLHF. Using reference TRBV15 and TRBJ1-6 for the parts outside the CDR3, the full variable domain is DAMVIQNPRYQVTQFGKPVTLSCSQTLNHNVMYWYQQKSSQAPKLLFHYYDKDFNNEADTPDNFQSRRPNTSFCFLDIRSPGLGDTAMYLCATSRGSQGAFSPLHFGNGTRLTVT.